This TCR beta chain derives from a study of beta chain features in type 1 diabetes (dated by TCRdb to the late 2010s). Describing the broader study: Patients and healthy donors did not differ in mean age, gender distribution, total cell number or subset yield. A total of roughly 110 million sorted cells were examined across all samples, and the number of cells per subset was strongly correlated with RNA yield. The study compared TCRB repertoires of sorted circulating CD4+ T cell subsets between recently diagnosed type 1 diabetes patients and matched healthy donors. Regulatory and stem cell-like memory subsets were isolated from only 8 patients and about eight healthy donors, whereas naive and central memory subsets came from all 30 or so donors. What the work shows at the level of the full study, not this receptor alone: In all four CD4+ subsets, TCRB CDR3 length was moderately but significantly shorter in type 1 diabetes patients. Because cDNA was sequenced instead of genomic DNA, activated cells with high expression could be over-represented, although the groups did not differ in activation or CD3 levels. The naive, central memory and regulatory TCRB repertoires appeared to resemble one another more closely among patients than among healthy donors. PCR may preferentially amplify shorter templates, but because patient and control samples were amplified and corrected together, any resulting skew would affect both groups equally. HLA sub-analyses involved small numbers of individuals, so any influence of HLA type on TCRB rearrangement remained unresolved. At VDJ recombination sites, type 1 diabetes patients had fewer insertions and more deleted nucleotides, which implies abnormalities in thymic rearrangement.

Each donor gave one peripheral blood draw, averaging roughly 100 mL, which was collected into heparinised tubes. Naive, central memory, regulatory and stem cell-like memory CD4+ T cells were sorted on a BD FACSAria II using a panel including CD45RO, CCR7, CD25, CD127, CD95 and CD27. Purity was above 95% for every sorted population. Right away, PBMCs were isolated by Lymphoprep density gradient centrifugation and were stained directly, with no culture step. To minimize batch effects, samples were stained and sorted in pairs, one healthy donor with one patient per experiment. Reading the germline V gene gives CDR1 KGHSH and CDR2 LQKENI. Including the terminal cysteine and phenylalanine, the CDR3 comprises 15 residues. Of the read, only the CDR3 DNA is kept; its 45 bases are in frame from base 1. The junction carries 14 bases between V and J, which are trimmed by 0 bases and 5 bases respectively. In the case of this clone: What antigen it recognizes has not been identified. No much larger clone is present one base from it, and per-base qualities are unavailable.

The High Capacity cDNA Reverse Transcription Kit was used to reverse transcribe all of the isolated RNA, meaning that expressed TCRB transcripts were what got sequenced. Naive, central memory and regulatory T cell samples underwent deep immunoSEQ sequencing, averaging about 3.57 million total reads per sample. Sorted cells were lysed in RLT buffer and RNA was extracted with DNase-treated RNeasy Micro or Mini kits, depending on cell number. To prevent cross-contamination, each cell subset was processed individually, whereas patient and healthy donor samples were processed jointly. The immunoSEQ multiplex PCR was used to amplify TCRB sequences from cDNA, yielding 87-bp fragments that span the CDR3 region. Sequencing of the amplicons was done on the Illumina HiSeq platform. The authors' pipeline ran thus. Synthetic template baselines were used to correct PCR bias computationally, reads within Hamming distance 2 were collapsed together, and singletons that could not be merged were discarded. Reads were aligned against IMGT to assign V, D and J genes, CDR3 length and insertions or deletions at six rearrangement sites. Clonotype counts were normalized to sorted cell number within each subset before computing true diversity and Gini coefficients with the tcR R package. The overlap coefficient, calculated on TCRB nucleotide sequences, was used to quantify repertoire sharing. Not all clones reach the TCRdb copy of this immuneACCESS table, which keeps in-frame sequences only. Checked studies attribute under half of the gap to unresolved V genes and leave the rest unexplained. The DNA was the basis for D and trimming; V, J and clone size are from that table. Counted in this sample were roughly 400,000 clones; 8.5% to 10% of them appeared once. The ten largest clones add up to 0.6% of the sample.

The chain is encoded by TRBV18 joined to TRBJ2-7; confidence is insufficient to name the D gene. This TCR came from a man between 25 and 39 years old with type 1 diabetes. The sequencing input was central memory CD4+ T cells from blood. CDR3 protein: CASSPPNSGLDEQYF. The nucleotide sequence is given as TGTGCCAGCTCACCACCGAATTCTGGTCTCGACGAGCAGTACTTC.